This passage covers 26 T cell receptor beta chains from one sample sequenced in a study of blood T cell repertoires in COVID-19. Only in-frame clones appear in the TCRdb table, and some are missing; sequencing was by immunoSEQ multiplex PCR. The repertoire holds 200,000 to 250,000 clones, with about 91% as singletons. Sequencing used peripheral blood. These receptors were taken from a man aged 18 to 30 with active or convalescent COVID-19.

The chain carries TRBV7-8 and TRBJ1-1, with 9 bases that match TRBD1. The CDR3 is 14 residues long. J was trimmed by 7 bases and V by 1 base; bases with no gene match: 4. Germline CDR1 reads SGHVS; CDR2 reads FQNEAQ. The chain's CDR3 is CASSLVQGASEAFF. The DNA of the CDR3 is TGTGCCAGCAGCTTAGTACAGGGGGCAAGTGAAGCTTTCTTT.

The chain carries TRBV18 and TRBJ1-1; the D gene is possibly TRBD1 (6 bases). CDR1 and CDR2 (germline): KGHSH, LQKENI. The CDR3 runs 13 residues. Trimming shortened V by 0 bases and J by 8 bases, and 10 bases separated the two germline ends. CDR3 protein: CASSPPMTGEAFF. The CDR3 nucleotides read TGTGCCAGCTCACCACCGATGACAGGCGAAGCTTTCTTT.

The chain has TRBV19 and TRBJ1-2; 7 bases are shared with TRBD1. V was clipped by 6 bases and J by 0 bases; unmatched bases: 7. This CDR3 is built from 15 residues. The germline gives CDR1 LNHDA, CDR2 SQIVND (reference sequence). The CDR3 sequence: CASRRPGQTNYGYTF. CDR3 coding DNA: TGTGCCAGTAGAAGACCGGGACAGACTAACTATGGCTACACCTTC.

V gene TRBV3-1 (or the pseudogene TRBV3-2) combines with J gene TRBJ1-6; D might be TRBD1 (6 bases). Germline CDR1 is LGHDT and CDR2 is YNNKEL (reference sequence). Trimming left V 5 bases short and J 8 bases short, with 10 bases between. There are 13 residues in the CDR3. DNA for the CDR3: TGTGCCAGCAGCAGGGGGTCGGATTCACCCCTCCACTTT. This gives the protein CASSRGSDSPLHF.

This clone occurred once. CDR3 nucleotides: TGTGCCAGCTCACCACCCCGGACAGGGGTCTTTTTTGATAATCAGCCCCAGCATTTT. This codes for CASSPPRTGVFFDNQPQHF. The chain carries TRBV18 and TRBJ1-5; 9 nucleotides line up with TRBD1. The CDR3 runs to 19 residues. The germline CDR1 and CDR2 sequences are KGHSH and LQKENI. J gave up 4 bases and V 0 bases, and 13 bases lay outside the gene matches. The full variable domain, with the rest looked up from reference TRBV18 and TRBJ1-5, is NAGVMQNPRHLVRRRGQEARLRCSPMKGHSHVYWYRQLPEEGLKFMVYLQKENIIDESGMPKERFSAEFPKEGPSILRIQQVVRGDSAAYFCASSPPRTGVFFDNQPQHFGDGTRLSIL.

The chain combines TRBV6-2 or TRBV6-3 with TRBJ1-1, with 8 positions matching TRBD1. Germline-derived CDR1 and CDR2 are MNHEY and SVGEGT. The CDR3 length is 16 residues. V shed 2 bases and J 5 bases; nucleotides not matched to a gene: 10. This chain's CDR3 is CASSYGSGGAETEAFF. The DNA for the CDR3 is TGTGCCAGCAGTTACGGTTCAGGGGGCGCGGAAACTGAAGCTTTCTTT.

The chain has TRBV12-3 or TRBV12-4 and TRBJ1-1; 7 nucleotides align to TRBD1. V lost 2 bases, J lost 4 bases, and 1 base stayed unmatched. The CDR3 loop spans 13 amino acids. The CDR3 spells CASSLRGPTEAFF. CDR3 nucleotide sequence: TGTGCCAGCAGTTTAAGGGGGCCCACTGAAGCTTTCTTT.

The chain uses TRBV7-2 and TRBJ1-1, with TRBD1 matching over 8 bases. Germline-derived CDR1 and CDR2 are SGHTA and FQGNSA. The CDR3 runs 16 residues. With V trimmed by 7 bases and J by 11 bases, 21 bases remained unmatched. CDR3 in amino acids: CASNLGSGGAIGVAFF. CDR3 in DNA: TGTGCCAGCAACCTCGGGTCAGGGGGCGCCATAGGGGTGGCTTTCTTT.

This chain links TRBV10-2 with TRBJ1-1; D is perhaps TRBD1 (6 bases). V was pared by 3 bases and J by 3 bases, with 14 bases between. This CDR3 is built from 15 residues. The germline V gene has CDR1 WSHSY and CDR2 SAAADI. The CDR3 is CASSDPRTVDTEAFF. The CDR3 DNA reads TGCGCCAGCAGTGACCCCAGGACAGTGGACACTGAAGCTTTCTTT.

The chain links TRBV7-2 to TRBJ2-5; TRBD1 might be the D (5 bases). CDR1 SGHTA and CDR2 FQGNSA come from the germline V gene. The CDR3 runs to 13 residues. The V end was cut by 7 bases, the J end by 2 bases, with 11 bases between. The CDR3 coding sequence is TGTGCCAGCAAAAGGGGTGTACAAGAGACCCAGTACTTC. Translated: CASKRGVQETQYF.

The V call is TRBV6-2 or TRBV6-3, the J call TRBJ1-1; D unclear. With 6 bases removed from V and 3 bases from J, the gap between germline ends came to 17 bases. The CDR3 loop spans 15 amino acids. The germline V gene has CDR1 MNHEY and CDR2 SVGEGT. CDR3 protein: CASSRGARAYTEAFF. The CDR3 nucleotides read TGTGCCAGCAGCCGCGGCGCCAGAGCATACACTGAAGCTTTCTTT.

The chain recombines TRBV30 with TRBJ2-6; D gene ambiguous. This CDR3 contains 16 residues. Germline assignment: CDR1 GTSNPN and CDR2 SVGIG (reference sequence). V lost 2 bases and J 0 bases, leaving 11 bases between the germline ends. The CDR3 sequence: CAWSPTLSSGANVLTF. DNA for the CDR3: TGTGCCTGGAGTCCAACTCTGAGCTCTGGGGCCAACGTCCTGACTTTC.

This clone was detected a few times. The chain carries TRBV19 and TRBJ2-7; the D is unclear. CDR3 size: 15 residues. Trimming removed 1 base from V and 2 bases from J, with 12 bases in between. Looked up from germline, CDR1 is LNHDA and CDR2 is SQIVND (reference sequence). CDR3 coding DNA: TGTGCCAGTAGTATAGGGCGCGGAGAACCCTACGAGCAGTACTTC. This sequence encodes CASSIGRGEPYEQYF.

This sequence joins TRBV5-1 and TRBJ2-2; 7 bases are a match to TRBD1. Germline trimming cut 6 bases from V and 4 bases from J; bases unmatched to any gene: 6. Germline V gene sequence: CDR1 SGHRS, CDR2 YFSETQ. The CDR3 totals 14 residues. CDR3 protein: CASTQGTITGELFF. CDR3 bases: TGCGCCAGCACACAGGGGACGATCACCGGGGAGCTGTTTTTT. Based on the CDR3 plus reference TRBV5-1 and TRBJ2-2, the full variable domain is KAGVTQTPRYLIKTRGQQVTLSCSPISGHRSVSWYQQTPGQGLQFLFEYFSETQRNKGNFPGRFSGRQFSNSRSEMNVSTLELGDSALYLCASTQGTITGELFFGEGSRLTVL.

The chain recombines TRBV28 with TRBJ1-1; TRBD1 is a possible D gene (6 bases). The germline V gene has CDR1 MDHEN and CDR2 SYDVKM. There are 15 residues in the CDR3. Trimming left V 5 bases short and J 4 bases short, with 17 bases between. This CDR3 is CASSTAGGAGTEAFF. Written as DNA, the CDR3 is TGTGCCAGCAGTACAGCGGGGGGGGCGGGCACTGAAGCTTTCTTT. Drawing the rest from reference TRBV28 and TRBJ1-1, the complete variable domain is DVKVTQSSRYLVKRTGEKVFLECVQDMDHENMFWYRQDPGLGLRLIYFSYDVKMKEKGDIPEGYSVSREKKERFSLILESASTNQTSMYLCASSTAGGAGTEAFFGQGTRLTVV.

CDR3 coding DNA: TGTGCCAGCAGTTTTCGCCTAGGGACTAGCGAGGGCGAGCAGTACTTC. It encodes CASSFRLGTSEGEQYF. V usage is TRBV28 and J usage is TRBJ2-7, with TRBD2 matching 10 bases. The germline V gene has CDR1 MDHEN and CDR2 SYDVKM. This CDR3 contains 16 residues. Unmatched junction bases numbered 11, after V lost 3 bases and J lost 6 bases. The full variable domain, completed using reference TRBV28 and TRBJ2-7, is DVKVTQSSRYLVKRTGEKVFLECVQDMDHENMFWYRQDPGLGLRLIYFSYDVKMKEKGDIPEGYSVSREKKERFSLILESASTNQTSMYLCASSFRLGTSEGEQYFGPGTRLTVT.

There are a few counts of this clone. CDR3 DNA sequence: TGTGCCTGGAGTATCGGACTTCTGTCGAACACCGGGGAGCTGTTTTTT. Residues: CAWSIGLLSNTGELFF. The chain has TRBV30 and TRBJ2-2; TRBD2 is a possible D gene (5 bases). V was trimmed by 2 bases and J by 0 bases, leaving 13 bases between them. This CDR3 has 16 residues. Per the germline V gene, CDR1 is GTSNPN and CDR2 is SVGIG (reference sequence).

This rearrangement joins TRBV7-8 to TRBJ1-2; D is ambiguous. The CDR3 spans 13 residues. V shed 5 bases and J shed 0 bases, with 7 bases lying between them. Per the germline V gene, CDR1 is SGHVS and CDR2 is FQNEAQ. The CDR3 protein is CASSPPANYGYTF. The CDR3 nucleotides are TGTGCCAGCAGCCCGCCGGCTAACTATGGCTACACCTTC.

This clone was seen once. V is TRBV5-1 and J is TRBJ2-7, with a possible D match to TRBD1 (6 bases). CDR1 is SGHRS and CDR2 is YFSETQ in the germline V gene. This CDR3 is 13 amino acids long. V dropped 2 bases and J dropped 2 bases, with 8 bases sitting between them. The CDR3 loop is CASSFNRAYEQYF. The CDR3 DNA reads TGCGCCAGCAGCTTCAACAGGGCCTACGAGCAGTACTTC.

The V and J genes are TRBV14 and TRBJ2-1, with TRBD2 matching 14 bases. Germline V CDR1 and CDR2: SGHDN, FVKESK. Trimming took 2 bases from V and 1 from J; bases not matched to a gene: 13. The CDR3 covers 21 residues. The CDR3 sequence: CASSQHWVGTSGSGSYNEQFF. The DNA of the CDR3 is TGTGCCAGCAGCCAACACTGGGTCGGGACTAGCGGGAGTGGGTCCTACAATGAGCAGTTCTTC.

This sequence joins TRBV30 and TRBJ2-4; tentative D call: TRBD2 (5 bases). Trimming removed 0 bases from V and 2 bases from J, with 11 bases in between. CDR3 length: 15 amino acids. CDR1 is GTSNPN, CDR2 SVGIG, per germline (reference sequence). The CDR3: CAWSVPSWTKNIQYF. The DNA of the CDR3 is TGTGCCTGGAGTGTGCCTAGCTGGACCAAAAACATTCAGTACTTC.

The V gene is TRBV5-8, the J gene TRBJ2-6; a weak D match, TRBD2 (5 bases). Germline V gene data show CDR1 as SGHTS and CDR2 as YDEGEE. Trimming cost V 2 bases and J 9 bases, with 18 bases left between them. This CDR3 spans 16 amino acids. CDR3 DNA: TGTGCCAGCAGCTTCGGTACCGTCCGGGATTTCAACGTCCTGACTTTC. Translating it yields CASSFGTVRDFNVLTF.

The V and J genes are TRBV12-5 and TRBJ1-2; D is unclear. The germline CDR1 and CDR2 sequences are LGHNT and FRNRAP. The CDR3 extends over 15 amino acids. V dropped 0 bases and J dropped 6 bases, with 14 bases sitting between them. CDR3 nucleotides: TGTGCTAGTGGTTTGGTATTAGGTCAGGAAGATGGCTACACCTTC. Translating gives CASGLVLGQEDGYTF.

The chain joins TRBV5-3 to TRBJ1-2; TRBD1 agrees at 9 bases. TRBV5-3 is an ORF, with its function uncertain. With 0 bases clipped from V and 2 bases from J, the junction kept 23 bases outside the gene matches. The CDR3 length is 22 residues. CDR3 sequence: CARSLAPFMHRGLGRTNYGYTF. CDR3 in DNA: TGTGCCAGAAGCTTGGCCCCGTTTATGCACAGGGGGCTGGGTCGCACCAACTATGGCTACACCTTC.

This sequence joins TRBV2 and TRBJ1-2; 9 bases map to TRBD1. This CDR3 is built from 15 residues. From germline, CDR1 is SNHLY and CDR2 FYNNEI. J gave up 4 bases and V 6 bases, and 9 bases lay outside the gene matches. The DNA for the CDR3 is TGTGCCAGCAGGGAAACAGGGGGCAGAATCTATGGCTACACCTTC. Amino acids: CASRETGGRIYGYTF.

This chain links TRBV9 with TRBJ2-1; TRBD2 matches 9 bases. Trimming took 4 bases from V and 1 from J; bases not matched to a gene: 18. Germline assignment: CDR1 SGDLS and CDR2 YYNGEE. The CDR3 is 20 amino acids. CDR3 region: CASSPQPALTSGLSYNEQFF. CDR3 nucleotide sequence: TGTGCCAGCAGCCCTCAACCCGCCCTGACTAGCGGACTATCCTACAATGAGCAGTTCTTC.